Detailed here is one T cell receptor beta chain. Sequencing was performed with immunoSEQ multiplex PCR; in TCRdb, only in-frame clones are kept and a portion is missing. Among fewer than 600,000 clones listed, around three quarters were seen once. The data are from a study of shared clonotypes between healthy human individuals. The germline gives CDR1 LGHNA, CDR2 YNFKEQ. Trimming took 0 bases from V and 6 from J, leaving 9 bases between them. CDR3 length: 14 amino acids. V and J are TRBV4-2 and TRBJ2-4, with a possible D match to TRBD1 (5 bases). Sample: PBMCs. This sequence was found in a woman aged 35 to 49 in good health. Some clones in this sample may be carry-over from other donors' samples. CDR3 residues: CASSQDRGGNIQYF. CDR3 nucleotide sequence: TGTGCCAGCAGCCAAGATAGGGGCGGAAACATTCAGTACTTC.